The sequence of this T cell receptor (beta chain) was determined in a study of T cells in Graves' hyperthyroidism and ophthalmopathy. On this clonotype: Antigen specificity is unknown.

TCR beta CDR3 region amplification was performed from RNA transcripts. The TCR CDR3 was amplified in a first-round RT-PCR using the HTBI primer set. Via MiXCR, TCRdb re-called the multiplex PCR reads, giving one row per CDR3 protein. Altogether 350,000 to 500,000 distinct CDR3 sequences are present, about an eighth being singletons, with the ten largest covering around 5.3%. The germline V gene encodes CDR1 MNHEY and CDR2 SMNVEV (reference sequence). The CDR3 has 13 residues. With 2 bases removed from V and 4 bases from J, the gap between germline ends came to 5 bases. Study results and limitations: Also found in blood were most expanded thyroid clonotypes above 0.001.

What was sequenced was blood. The clonotype was recovered from a woman aged 18-29 years with Graves' hyperthyroidism. The chain has TRBV27 and TRBJ1-4; D gene unclear. The DNA of the CDR3 is TGTGCCAGCAGTTTAGCCTATAATGAAAAACTGTTTTTT. It encodes CASSLAYNEKLFF.